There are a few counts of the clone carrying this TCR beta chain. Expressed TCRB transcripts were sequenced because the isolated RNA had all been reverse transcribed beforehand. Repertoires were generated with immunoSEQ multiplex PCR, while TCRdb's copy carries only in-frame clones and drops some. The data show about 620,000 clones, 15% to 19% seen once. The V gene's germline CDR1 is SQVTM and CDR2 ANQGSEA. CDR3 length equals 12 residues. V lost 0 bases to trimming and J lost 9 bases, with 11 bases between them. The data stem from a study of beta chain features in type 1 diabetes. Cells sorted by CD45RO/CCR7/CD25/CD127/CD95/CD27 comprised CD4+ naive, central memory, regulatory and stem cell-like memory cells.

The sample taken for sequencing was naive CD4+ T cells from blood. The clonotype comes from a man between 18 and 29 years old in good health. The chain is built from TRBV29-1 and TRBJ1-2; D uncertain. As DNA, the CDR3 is TGCAGCGTTGAAGAGGAGTGGATGAGCTACACCTTC. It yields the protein CSVEEEWMSYTF.